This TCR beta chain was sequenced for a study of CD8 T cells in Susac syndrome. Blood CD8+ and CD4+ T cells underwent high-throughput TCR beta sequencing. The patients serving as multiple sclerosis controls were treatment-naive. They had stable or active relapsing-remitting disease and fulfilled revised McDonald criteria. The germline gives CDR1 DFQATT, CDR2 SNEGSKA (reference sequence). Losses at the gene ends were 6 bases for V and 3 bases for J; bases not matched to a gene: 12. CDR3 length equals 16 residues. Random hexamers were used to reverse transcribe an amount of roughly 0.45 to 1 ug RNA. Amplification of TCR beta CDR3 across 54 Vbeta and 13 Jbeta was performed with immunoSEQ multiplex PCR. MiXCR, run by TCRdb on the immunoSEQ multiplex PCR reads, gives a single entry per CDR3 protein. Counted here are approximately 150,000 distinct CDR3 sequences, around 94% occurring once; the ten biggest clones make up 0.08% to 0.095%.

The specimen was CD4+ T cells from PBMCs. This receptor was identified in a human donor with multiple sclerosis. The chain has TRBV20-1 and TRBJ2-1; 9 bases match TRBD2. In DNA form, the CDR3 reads TGCAGTGCCCATACCGGGACTAGCCGAAACTACAATGAGCAGTTCTTC. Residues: CSAHTGTSRNYNEQFF.